The 10 T cell receptor beta chains given below trace back to one sample, sequenced in a study of graft-versus-host responses after intestinal transplantation. Assay: immunoSEQ multiplex PCR; the TCRdb copy retains only in-frame clones and omits some. The sample comprises 21,000 or so clones, 55% to 65% of which are singletons, and approximately 1% rests with the top ten. Sequenced here: alloreactive CD4+ T cells from a mixed lymphocyte reaction culture, sampled before intestinal transplant. The subset is: CFSE-low proliferating T cells sorted from approximately 6-day pre-transplant mixed lymphocyte reaction (GvH or HvG direction). The receptor source for this set is a human patient who received an intestinal transplant.

This chain links TRBV10-1 with TRBJ2-1; D gene ambiguous. V lost 8 bases, J lost 3 bases, and 8 bases lay in between. The CDR3 length is 12 residues. CDR1 and CDR2 (germline): WNHNN, SYGVQD (reference sequence). The CDR3 loop reads CASSTDYNEQFF. CDR3 in DNA: TGCGCCAGCTCTACAGACTACAATGAGCAGTTCTTC.

The chain is built from TRBV9 and TRBJ1-1, with D maybe TRBD1 (5 bases). V was cut by 0 bases and J by 8 bases, with 11 bases left in between. There are 13 residues in the CDR3. The V gene's germline CDR1 is SGDLS and CDR2 YYNGEE. The CDR3 bases are TGTGCCAGCAGCGTAGCTACGAGGACAGAAGCTTTCTTT. Its protein product is CASSVATRTEAFF. Variable domain in full (rest from reference TRBV9 and TRBJ1-1): DSGVTQTPKHLITATGQRVTLRCSPRSGDLSVYWYQQSLDQGLQFLIQYYNGEERAKGNILERFSAQQFPDLHSELNLSSLELGDSALYFCASSVATRTEAFFGQGTRLTVV.

This clone came up once. The chain carries TRBV2 and TRBJ1-2; D is unclear. The CDR3 length is 15 residues. The germline V gene encodes CDR1 SNHLY and CDR2 FYNNEI. The V end lost 1 base, the J end lost 5 bases, and 14 bases lay between the germline ends. CDR3 sequence (DNA): TGTGCCAGCAGTGAAGGCGCAGGAACGGGATATGGCTACACCTTC. Translating it yields CASSEGAGTGYGYTF.

The DNA for the CDR3 is TGTGCCAGCAGTTGGGACAGGAACACTGAAGCTTTCTTT. This encodes CASSWDRNTEAFF. The genes are TRBV11-2 and TRBJ1-1; TRBD1 matches 7 bases. Germline trimming cut 6 bases from V and 1 base from J; bases unmatched to any gene: 2. The length of the CDR3 is 13 residues. Germline lookup yields CDR1 SGHAT and CDR2 FQNNGV.

This clone has a single count. CDR3 nucleotides: TGCGCCAGCAGTCAGGCTGACTGGGGCAATCAGCCCCAGCATTTT. Residues: CASSQADWGNQPQHF. The chain joins TRBV23-1 to TRBJ1-5; the D is unclear. TRBV23-1 is known as an ORF, though its function is uncertain. The V end was cut by 3 bases, the J end by 2 bases, with 11 bases between. The CDR3 is 15 residues long.

This CDR3 reads CASRDRVTGANVLTF. CDR3 nucleotides: TGTGCCAGCAGAGACAGGGTAACTGGGGCCAACGTCCTGACTTTC. The rearrangement joins TRBV11-2 to TRBJ2-6; the match to TRBD1 covers 7 bases. CDR1 and CDR2 from the germline V gene are SGHAT and FQNNGV. This CDR3 has 15 amino acids. The V and J ends lost 6 bases and 2 bases, in that order; junction bases with no gene match: 4. The full variable domain, rest sourced from reference TRBV11-2 and TRBJ2-6, is EAGVAQSPRYKIIEKRQSVAFWCNPISGHATLYWYQQILGQGPKLLIQFQNNGVVDDSQLPKDRFSAERLKGVDSTLKIQPAKLEDSAVYLCASRDRVTGANVLTFGAGSRLTVL.

The chain employs TRBV9 and TRBJ2-2; a possible D gene is TRBD1 (5 bases). V was trimmed by 1 base and J by 3 bases, leaving 7 bases between them. The CDR3 is made up of 14 amino acids. Per the germline V gene, CDR1 is SGDLS and CDR2 is YYNGEE. CDR3 amino acids: CASSVKGYTGELFF. CDR3 DNA: TGTGCCAGCAGCGTAAAGGGGTACACCGGGGAGCTGTTTTTT.

This chain joins TRBV6-1 and TRBJ2-3; 9 bases agree with TRBD1. Germline V gives CDR1 MNHNS, CDR2 SASEGT. Trimming took 0 bases from V and 3 from J; bases not matched to a gene: 10. This CDR3 spans 18 amino acids. Here the CDR3 reads CASSEARTGVWRTDTQYF. The DNA for the CDR3 is TGTGCCAGCAGTGAAGCACGGACAGGGGTATGGAGGACAGATACGCAGTATTTT.

The J gene is TRBJ2-3, the V gene TRBV27, with 11 bases lining up with TRBD2. This CDR3 region has 16 residues. J gave up 2 bases and V 4 bases, and 5 bases lay outside the gene matches. CDR1 and CDR2 (germline): MNHEY, SMNVEV (reference sequence). The CDR3 spells CASSSPLAGATDTQYF. The CDR3 DNA reads as TGTGCCAGCAGTTCCCCACTAGCGGGGGCCACAGATACGCAGTATTTT.

J is TRBJ1-2 and V is TRBV19; 7 bases are shared with TRBD1. V lost 5 bases, J lost 3 bases, and 3 bases stayed unmatched. The CDR3 extends over 13 amino acids. From germline, CDR1 is LNHDA and CDR2 SQIVND (reference sequence). CDR3 amino acids: CASSHRGHYGYTF. For the CDR3, the DNA is TGTGCCAGTAGTCACAGGGGTCACTATGGCTACACCTTC.